One sample yielded the 19 T cell receptor beta chains listed below, sequenced in a study of blood T cell repertoires in COVID-19. The repertoire was sequenced with immunoSEQ multiplex PCR; TCRdb's copy has only in-frame clones and lacks some. The data show almost 200,000 clones, with roughly nine tenths seen just once and 0.75% to 0.9% held by the top ten. Sample: peripheral blood. The receptor source for this set is a woman aged 70-85 years with acute or convalescent COVID-19.

The chain recombines TRBV28 with TRBJ1-6, with a weak D call TRBD1 (6 bases). CDR1 MDHEN and CDR2 SYDVKM come from the germline V gene. Deletions cut 6 bases from V and 7 bases from J, with 19 bases between. The CDR3 runs 16 residues. The CDR3 DNA reads TGTGCCAGCAGCTCCGCCTGGGCGAGGGGGAATTCACCCCTCCACTTT. It translates to CASSSAWARGNSPLHF.

The rearrangement uses TRBV19 and TRBJ1-5; unclear D gene. The CDR3 totals 14 residues. Per germline, CDR1 LNHDA and CDR2 SQIVND (reference sequence). Trimming shortened V by 11 bases and J by 0 bases, and 14 bases separated the two germline ends. The CDR3 region has the DNA TGTGCCCTCGGAGGGTTGGGTAGCAATCAGCCCCAGCATTTT. Translated: CALGGLGSNQPQHF.

The chain employs TRBV28 and TRBJ2-5; weak D call: TRBD1 (6 bases). Trimming left V 6 bases short and J 5 bases short, with 22 bases between. In germline, CDR1 is MDHEN, CDR2 SYDVKM. The CDR3 spans 16 residues. This CDR3 is CASRDPKQGRRETQYF. DNA of the CDR3: TGTGCCAGCAGAGACCCTAAACAGGGCCGGAGGGAGACCCAGTACTTC.

The V gene is TRBV5-1, the J gene TRBJ2-1; 7 nucleotides agree with TRBD1. CDR3 size: 15 residues. Germline assignment: CDR1 SGHRS and CDR2 YFSETQ. V lost 3 bases, J lost 0 bases, and 3 bases stayed unmatched. The CDR3 reads CASSYRDSSYNEQFF. The CDR3 coding sequence is TGCGCCAGCAGCTACCGGGACAGCTCCTACAATGAGCAGTTCTTC.

This chain uses TRBV5-4 with TRBJ2-6, with a possible D match to TRBD2 (6 bases). V lost 7 bases to trimming and J lost 0 bases, with 14 bases between them. Germline CDR1 reads SGHNT; CDR2 reads YYREEE (reference sequence). The CDR3 spans 16 residues. This CDR3 reads CASLPGLTSGANVLTF. The CDR3, as DNA: TGTGCCAGCCTTCCGGGACTTACCTCTGGGGCCAACGTCCTGACTTTC. The full variable domain, completed using reference TRBV5-4 and TRBJ2-6, is ETGVTQSPTHLIKTRGQQVTLRCSSQSGHNTVSWYQQALGQGPQFIFQYYREEENGRGNFPPRFSGLQFPNYSSELNVNALELDDSALYLCASLPGLTSGANVLTFGAGSRLTVL.

The chain uses TRBV19 and TRBJ2-7, with no clear D. This CDR3 is built from 12 residues. Germline-derived CDR1 and CDR2 are LNHDA and SQIVND (reference sequence). V was shortened by 10 bases and J by 1 base, with 11 bases between the two germline ends. As DNA, the CDR3 is TGTGCCACCTCGACTGAATCCTACGAGCAGTACTTC. Protein: CATSTESYEQYF.

V is TRBV27 and J is TRBJ2-1; D possibly corresponds to TRBD2 (7 bases). The V gene lost 2 bases and the J gene lost 4 bases, with 15 bases spanning the gap. CDR3 length: 16 residues. Germline V CDR1 and CDR2: MNHEY, SMNVEV (reference sequence). The CDR3 loop is CASSLRGGKGYNEQFF. For the CDR3, the DNA is TGTGCCAGCAGTTTAAGGGGGGGTAAGGGATACAATGAGCAGTTCTTC.

The chain links TRBV5-8 to TRBJ1-2; D is unresolved. From germline, CDR1 is SGHTS and CDR2 YDEGEE. The CDR3 spans 13 residues. V dropped 2 bases and J dropped 4 bases, with 9 bases sitting between them. For the CDR3, the DNA is TGTGCCAGCAGCTTCACAGACCTCTATGGCTACACCTTC. Translation gives CASSFTDLYGYTF.

As regards this clone: Other nucleotide sequences from this sample produce the same CDR3. The V and J genes are TRBV6-5 and TRBJ1-1, with D perhaps TRBD1 (5 bases). This CDR3 contains 15 residues. CDR1 is MNHEY, CDR2 SVGAGI, per germline. V lost 2 bases and J 1 base, leaving 11 bases between the germline ends. CDR3 sequence: CASSYLGRGNTEAFF. The CDR3, as DNA: TGTGCCAGCAGTTACCTGGGGCGGGGGAACACTGAAGCTTTCTTT.

This sequence joins TRBV18 and TRBJ1-1; 9 nucleotides align to TRBD1. CDR1 is KGHSH, CDR2 LQKENI, per germline. The CDR3 extends over 15 amino acids. V was pared by 4 bases and J by 0 bases, with 3 bases of the junction left unmatched. The CDR3 loop reads CASSHGTGMNTEAFF. The CDR3 nucleotides are TGTGCCAGCTCACATGGGACAGGGATGAACACTGAAGCTTTCTTT.

This clone was counted between two and nine times. In DNA form, the CDR3 reads TGTGCCAGCAGTTCAACCGGGACTAGCATCTCAAAAGAGACCCAGTACTTC. Translated: CASSSTGTSISKETQYF. This chain joins TRBV28 and TRBJ2-5, with 9 bases fitting TRBD2. In germline, CDR1 is MDHEN, CDR2 SYDVKM. The CDR3 contains 17 residues. Germline trimming cut 4 bases from V and 3 bases from J; bases unmatched to any gene: 12. Complete variable domain (other parts from reference TRBV28 and TRBJ2-5): DVKVTQSSRYLVKRTGEKVFLECVQDMDHENMFWYRQDPGLGLRLIYFSYDVKMKEKGDIPEGYSVSREKKERFSLILESASTNQTSMYLCASSSTGTSISKETQYFGPGTRLLVL.

In this sample, this clone turned up once. The rearrangement links TRBV6-6 to TRBJ2-7; TRBD1 might be the D (5 bases). The CDR3 loop spans 13 amino acids. Looked up from germline, CDR1 is MNHNY and CDR2 is SVGAGI (reference sequence). Deletions cut 0 bases from V and 6 bases from J, with 9 bases between. The CDR3 nucleotides are TGTGCCAGCAGTTACTCGACAGTACGCGAGCAGTACTTC. Translated: CASSYSTVREQYF.

The chain joins TRBV18 to TRBJ1-3, with TRBD1 identical over 7 bases. Germline V CDR1 and CDR2: KGHSH, LQKENI. Germline trimming cut 3 bases from V and 3 bases from J; bases unmatched to any gene: 8. The length of the CDR3 is 16 residues. The CDR3 DNA sequence: TGTGCCAGCTCACCCACCGGGACAGCCCTTGGAAACACCATATATTTT. Amino acid sequence: CASSPTGTALGNTIYF.

The V gene is TRBV19, the J gene TRBJ1-2; unclear D gene. Germline V lookup: CDR1 LNHDA, CDR2 SQIVND (reference sequence). This CDR3 is 14 amino acids long. V shed 2 bases and J shed 3 bases, with 10 bases lying between them. The CDR3 here is CASSISTGDYGYTF. The CDR3 nucleotides read TGTGCCAGTAGTATATCGACGGGAGACTATGGCTACACCTTC.

The V call is TRBV5-6, the J call TRBJ1-2, with a weak D call TRBD1 (6 bases). The germline V and J ends were trimmed by 2 bases and 4 bases, with 12 bases remaining between them. CDR3 size: 14 residues. Germline values: CDR1 SGHDT, CDR2 YYEEEE. CDR3 region: CASSFGQGFYGYTF. The CDR3 DNA is TGTGCCAGCAGCTTTGGCCAGGGGTTCTATGGCTACACCTTC.

Concerning this clone: Other DNA sequences in the sample encode the same CDR3. The rearrangement joins TRBV28 to TRBJ2-7, with D perhaps matching TRBD2 (6 bases). Trimming took off 3 bases at V and 2 bases at J, with 11 bases between the two ends. From germline, CDR1 is MDHEN and CDR2 SYDVKM. The CDR3 is made up of 14 amino acids. CDR3 bases: TGTGCCAGCAGTTTGCGGGCGGGGACCTACGAGCAGTACTTC. Protein sequence: CASSLRAGTYEQYF.

V is TRBV6-5 and J is TRBJ2-7; D may be TRBD2 (6 bases). V shed 6 bases and J shed 3 bases, with 15 bases lying between them. There are 14 residues in the CDR3. CDR1 and CDR2 (germline): MNHEY, SVGAGI. CDR3 nucleotides: TGTGCCAGCAGGGTCACGGCGGGGCTCTACGAGCAGTACTTC. It yields the protein CASRVTAGLYEQYF.

The V gene is TRBV19, the J gene TRBJ2-1; TRBD2 aligns across 12 bases. The V segment lost 5 bases and the J segment 4 bases; nucleotides outside the gene matches: 6. This CDR3 spans 16 amino acids. Germline loops: CDR1 LNHDA, CDR2 SQIVND (reference sequence). The CDR3 bases are TGTGCCAGTAGTTTACGGACTAGCGGGGTTTACAATGAGCAGTTCTTC. Its translation: CASSLRTSGVYNEQFF.

This clone showed up just a few times. The rearrangement uses TRBV2 and TRBJ2-1; maybe TRBD1 (5 bases). The CDR3 totals 13 residues. The germline V gene has CDR1 SNHLY and CDR2 FYNNEI. Trimming removed 7 bases from V and 10 bases from J, with 17 bases in between. CDR3 in amino acids: CASTITGPPEQFF. DNA of the CDR3: TGTGCCAGCACTATCACAGGTCCCCCGGAGCAGTTCTTC. The variable domain in full, with the rest retrieved from reference TRBV2 and TRBJ2-1, is EPEVTQTPSHQVTQMGQEVILRCVPISNHLYFYWYRQILGQKVEFLVSFYNNEISEKSEIFDDQFSVERPDGSNFTLKIRSTKLEDSAMYFCASTITGPPEQFFGPGTRLTVL.